This T cell receptor beta chain was captured by sequencing in a study of blood T cell repertoires in COVID-19. Study-level background: From the United States, Italy and Spain came samples of acute and convalescent COVID-19. T cells, B-cell-depleted T cells, or PBMCs supplied cDNA or gDNA.

Source study methods: Amplified reference gene primers provided the basis for estimating nucleated cell counts. TCRdb's table, derived via immunoSEQ multiplex PCR, lists solely in-frame clones and lacks some. V, J and clone size are those of that table, while D and trimming were read from the DNA. The table lists approximately 200,000 clones, roughly 84% of them singletons. This TCR was recovered from a woman aged 55-69 years with acute or convalescent COVID-19. The sample was peripheral blood.

CDR3 in DNA: TGCGCCAGCAGCTTCCGGGACAGGGCAGGGAACACTGAAGCTTTCTTT. The encoded protein is CASSFRDRAGNTEAFF. V is TRBV5-1 and J is TRBJ1-1; 9 nucleotides align to TRBD1. V lost 2 bases to trimming and J lost 1 base; unmatched junction nucleotides: 6. Germline V CDR1 and CDR2: SGHRS, YFSETQ. The CDR3 runs to 16 residues. Full variable domain (rest looked up from reference TRBV5-1 and TRBJ1-1): KAGVTQTPRYLIKTRGQQVTLSCSPISGHRSVSWYQQTPGQGLQFLFEYFSETQRNKGNFPGRFSGRQFSNSRSEMNVSTLELGDSALYLCASSFRDRAGNTEAFFGQGTRLTVV.